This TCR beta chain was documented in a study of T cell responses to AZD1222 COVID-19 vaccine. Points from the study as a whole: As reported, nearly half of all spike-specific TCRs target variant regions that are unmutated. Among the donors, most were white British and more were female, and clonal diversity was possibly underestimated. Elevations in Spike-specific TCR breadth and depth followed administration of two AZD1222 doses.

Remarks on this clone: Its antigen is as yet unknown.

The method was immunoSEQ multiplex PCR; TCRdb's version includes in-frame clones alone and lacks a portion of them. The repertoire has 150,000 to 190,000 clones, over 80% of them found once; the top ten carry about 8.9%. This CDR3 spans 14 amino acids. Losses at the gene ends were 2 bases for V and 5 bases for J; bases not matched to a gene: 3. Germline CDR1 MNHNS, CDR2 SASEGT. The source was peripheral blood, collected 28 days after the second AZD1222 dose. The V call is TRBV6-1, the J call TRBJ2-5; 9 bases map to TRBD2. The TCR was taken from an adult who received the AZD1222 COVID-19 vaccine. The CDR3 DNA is TGTGCCAGCAGTGAACGCGGGAGGGGGGAGACCCAGTACTTC. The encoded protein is CASSERGRGETQYF.